The rows below give T cell receptor beta chains drawn from one sample of a study of cytomegalovirus exposure and HLA in healthy donors. Measured with immunoSEQ multiplex PCR; TCRdb has only the in-frame clones, and not every one. The table lists about 59,000 clones, 70% to 75% of them singletons. Material: PBMCs. Receptor source: a young man in good health and CMV-seropositive. Each CDR3 is given with its conserved first and last residue. D genes are given only for firm matches. A row's size may be missing; if present it is once, few, many or a size class.

clone_size: NA; v_call: TRBV6-6; d_call: NA; j_call: TRBJ2-5; cdr3_aa: CASSTFQETQYF; cdr3_nt: TGTGCCAGCAGTACTTTCCAAGAGACCCAGTACTTC
clone_size: NA; v_call: TRBV7-2; d_call: TRBD1; j_call: TRBJ1-5; cdr3_aa: CASSLFGSGTGQPQHF; cdr3_nt: TGTGCCAGCAGCTTATTTGGTAGCGGGACAGGGCAGCCCCAGCATTTT
clone_size: NA; v_call: TRBV6-6; d_call: NA; j_call: TRBJ2-6; cdr3_aa: CASSSPRDTGANVLTF; cdr3_nt: TGTGCCAGCAGTTCCCCCCGGGACACTGGGGCCAACGTCCTGACTTTC
clone_size: NA; v_call: TRBV2; d_call: NA; j_call: TRBJ1-2; cdr3_aa: CASYNAGGKYGYTF; cdr3_nt: TGTGCCAGCTACAACGCGGGAGGGAAGTATGGCTACACCTTC
clone_size: NA; v_call: TRBV6-5; d_call: TRBD2; j_call: TRBJ2-5; cdr3_aa: CASSLGGWETQYF; cdr3_nt: TGTGCCAGCAGCCTGGGGGGGTGGGAGACCCAGTACTTC
clone_size: NA; v_call: TRBV7-2; d_call: TRBD1; j_call: TRBJ1-2; cdr3_aa: CASSLQTGPYGYTF; cdr3_nt: TGTGCCAGCAGCCTACAGACAGGGCCCTATGGCTACACCTTC
clone_size: NA; v_call: TRBV27; d_call: NA; j_call: TRBJ1-1; cdr3_aa: CASLDKLNTEAFF; cdr3_nt: TGTGCCAGCCTGGACAAGCTCAACACTGAAGCTTTCTTT
clone_size: NA; v_call: TRBV7-9; d_call: NA; j_call: TRBJ1-1; cdr3_aa: CATSRGGTEAFF; cdr3_nt: TGTGCTACTAGTCGGGGAGGCACTGAAGCTTTCTTT
clone_size: NA; v_call: TRBV4-3; d_call: TRBD2; j_call: TRBJ2-3; cdr3_aa: CASRQGTSGGHTQYF; cdr3_nt: TGCGCCAGCAGGCAAGGGACTAGCGGGGGACATACGCAGTATTTT
clone_size: few; v_call: TRBV4-1; d_call: TRBD2; j_call: TRBJ2-7; cdr3_aa: CASSPWTSGSYEQYF; cdr3_nt: TGCGCCAGCAGCCCCTGGACTAGCGGATCATACGAGCAGTACTTC
clone_size: NA; v_call: TRBV5-1; d_call: TRBD1; j_call: TRBJ1-6; cdr3_aa: CASSSRETGDNSPLHF; cdr3_nt: TGCGCCAGCAGCTCGAGAGAGACAGGGGATAATTCACCCCTCCACTTT
clone_size: NA; v_call: TRBV30; d_call: NA; j_call: TRBJ1-5; cdr3_aa: CAWGIKPQHF; cdr3_nt: TGTGCCTGGGGCATCAAGCCCCAGCATTTT
clone_size: NA; v_call: TRBV7-2; d_call: NA; j_call: TRBJ2-1; cdr3_aa: CASSLARDWHNEQFF; cdr3_nt: TGTGCCAGCAGCTTAGCGAGGGATTGGCACAATGAGCAGTTCTTC
clone_size: NA; v_call: TRBV28; d_call: TRBD1; j_call: TRBJ2-2; cdr3_aa: CASSLTGGTGELFF; cdr3_nt: TGTGCCAGCAGCTTAACAGGGGGCACCGGGGAGCTGTTTTTT
clone_size: NA; v_call: TRBV28; d_call: TRBD1; j_call: TRBJ2-4; cdr3_aa: CASSRGQGKIAKNIQYF; cdr3_nt: TGTGCCAGCAGCCGGGGACAGGGGAAAATAGCCAAAAACATTCAGTACTTC
clone_size: NA; v_call: TRBV19; d_call: NA; j_call: TRBJ2-7; cdr3_aa: CASSGGGGQQYF; cdr3_nt: TGTGCCAGTAGTGGAGGGGGGGGGCAGCAGTACTTC
clone_size: NA; v_call: TRBV7-8; d_call: TRBD1; j_call: TRBJ2-7; cdr3_aa: CASSSSDRGGYEQYF; cdr3_nt: TGTGCCAGCAGCTCCTCTGACAGGGGCGGCTACGAGCAGTACTTC
clone_size: NA; v_call: TRBV7-7; d_call: TRBD1; j_call: TRBJ2-1; cdr3_aa: CASSPRTGYTNNEQFF; cdr3_nt: TGTGCTAGCAGCCCACGGACAGGATATACTAACAATGAGCAGTTCTTC
clone_size: NA; v_call: TRBV4-1; d_call: NA; j_call: TRBJ2-7; cdr3_aa: CASSQGRQVDEQYF; cdr3_nt: TGCGCCAGCAGCCAAGGCAGACAGGTTGACGAGCAGTACTTC
clone_size: few; v_call: TRBV7-9; d_call: NA; j_call: TRBJ1-1; cdr3_aa: CASSPWTALNTEAFF; cdr3_nt: TGTGCCAGCAGCCCGTGGACAGCACTCAACACTGAAGCTTTCTTT
clone_size: NA; v_call: TRBV2; d_call: NA; j_call: TRBJ1-1; cdr3_aa: CASSSTAEAFF; cdr3_nt: TGTGCCAGCAGTTCAACAGCTGAAGCTTTCTTT
clone_size: NA; v_call: TRBV2; d_call: NA; j_call: TRBJ2-2; cdr3_aa: CASSVGTSTGELFF; cdr3_nt: TGTGCCAGCAGTGTCGGGACATCCACCGGGGAGCTGTTTTTT
clone_size: NA; v_call: TRBV25-1; d_call: TRBD1; j_call: TRBJ1-6; cdr3_aa: CASVSDRGRSPLHF; cdr3_nt: TGTGCCAGCGTCTCCGACAGGGGTCGATCACCCCTCCACTTT
clone_size: NA; v_call: TRBV5-8; d_call: NA; j_call: TRBJ1-5; cdr3_aa: CASSHRNIRVIGSNQPQHF; cdr3_nt: TGTGCCAGCAGCCATCGCAATATCAGGGTCATCGGTAGCAATCAGCCCCAGCATTTT
clone_size: NA; v_call: TRBV4-1; d_call: TRBD2; j_call: TRBJ2-1; cdr3_aa: CASSPRGAGLAGDEQFF; cdr3_nt: TGCGCCAGCAGCCCCCGGGGGGCGGGACTAGCGGGGGATGAGCAGTTCTTC
clone_size: NA; v_call: TRBV7-3; d_call: TRBD1; j_call: TRBJ1-6; cdr3_aa: CASSADRSGVSPLHF; cdr3_nt: TGTGCCAGCAGCGCGGACAGGTCTGGGGTTTCACCCCTCCACTTT
clone_size: NA; v_call: TRBV6-5; d_call: TRBD2; j_call: TRBJ2-3; cdr3_aa: CASSYSSGGPTDTQYF; cdr3_nt: TGTGCCAGCAGTTACTCTAGCGGGGGGCCCACAGATACGCAGTATTTT
clone_size: NA; v_call: TRBV6-4; d_call: TRBD2; j_call: TRBJ2-7; cdr3_aa: CASSDSAGSSYEQYF; cdr3_nt: TGTGCCAGCAGTGACTCAGCGGGGAGCTCCTACGAGCAGTACTTC
clone_size: NA; v_call: TRBV15; d_call: NA; j_call: TRBJ2-7; cdr3_aa: CATSRDRGRLYEQYF; cdr3_nt: TGTGCCACCAGCAGAGATCGTGGCAGGTTATACGAGCAGTACTTC
clone_size: NA; v_call: TRBV4-2; d_call: NA; j_call: TRBJ1-5; cdr3_aa: CASSQIGAGEVNQPQHF; cdr3_nt: TGTGCCAGCAGCCAGATTGGGGCAGGGGAAGTCAATCAGCCCCAGCATTTT
clone_size: NA; v_call: TRBV6-6; d_call: TRBD1; j_call: TRBJ1-6; cdr3_aa: CASSGQGDPNSPLHF; cdr3_nt: TGTGCCTCCTCCGGGCAGGGGGATCCTAATTCACCCCTCCACTTT
clone_size: NA; v_call: TRBV13; d_call: NA; j_call: TRBJ1-2; cdr3_aa: CASRSEIRVSGYTF; cdr3_nt: TGTGCCAGCAGATCTGAAATCAGGGTGTCTGGCTACACCTTC
clone_size: few; v_call: TRBV7-2; d_call: TRBD1; j_call: TRBJ1-2; cdr3_aa: CASSETGDGYTF; cdr3_nt: TGTGCCAGCAGCGAGACAGGGGATGGCTACACCTTC
clone_size: medium-sized; v_call: TRBV7-6; d_call: NA; j_call: TRBJ2-7; cdr3_aa: CASSLGGGREQYF; cdr3_nt: TGTGCCAGCAGCTTAGGAGGAGGGCGCGAGCAGTACTTC
clone_size: NA; v_call: TRBV21-1; d_call: NA; j_call: TRBJ2-5; cdr3_aa: CASRQNSGVRETQYF; cdr3_nt: TGTGCCAGCAGACAGAATAGCGGGGTACGAGAGACCCAGTACTTC
clone_size: NA; v_call: TRBV4-2; d_call: TRBD1; j_call: TRBJ1-2; cdr3_aa: CASSQGDSGYGYTF; cdr3_nt: TGTGCCAGCAGCCAAGGGGACAGTGGCTATGGCTACACCTTC
clone_size: NA; v_call: TRBV15; d_call: TRBD2; j_call: TRBJ2-3; cdr3_aa: CATSRELAGRTDTQYF; cdr3_nt: TGTGCCACCAGCAGAGAACTAGCGGGCCGCACAGATACGCAGTATTTT
clone_size: NA; v_call: TRBV10-3; d_call: TRBD2; j_call: TRBJ2-3; cdr3_aa: CAISSKRGVITDTQYF; cdr3_nt: TGTGCCATCAGTTCCAAGCGGGGGGTTATCACAGATACGCAGTATTTT
clone_size: NA; v_call: TRBV6-5; d_call: NA; j_call: TRBJ2-5; cdr3_aa: CAGSSGGAGEETQYF; cdr3_nt: TGTGCCGGCAGTTCTGGGGGGGCCGGAGAAGAGACCCAGTACTTC
clone_size: NA; v_call: TRBV19; d_call: NA; j_call: TRBJ1-2; cdr3_aa: CASSGSRGARYGYTF; cdr3_nt: TGTGCCAGTAGTGGATCCCGGGGGGCACGCTATGGCTACACCTTC
clone_size: NA; v_call: TRBV19; d_call: TRBD2; j_call: TRBJ2-1; cdr3_aa: CASRRLARDEQFF; cdr3_nt: TGTGCCAGTAGAAGACTAGCGAGGGATGAGCAGTTCTTC
clone_size: NA; v_call: TRBV7-9; d_call: TRBD1; j_call: TRBJ2-7; cdr3_aa: CASSFNRGREQYF; cdr3_nt: TGTGCCAGCAGCTTTAATAGGGGGCGTGAGCAGTACTTC
clone_size: NA; v_call: TRBV7-9; d_call: NA; j_call: TRBJ2-6; cdr3_aa: CASSLRGSGANVLTF; cdr3_nt: TGTGCCAGCAGCTTAAGGGGCTCTGGGGCCAACGTCCTGACTTTC
clone_size: NA; v_call: TRBV6-5; d_call: NA; j_call: TRBJ2-7; cdr3_aa: CASSYSTGYEQYF; cdr3_nt: TGTGCCAGCAGTTACTCGACAGGCTACGAGCAGTACTTC
clone_size: many; v_call: TRBV4-2; d_call: NA; j_call: TRBJ1-1; cdr3_aa: CASSQPGHLNTEAFF; cdr3_nt: TGTGCCAGCAGCCAACCGGGACACCTGAACACTGAAGCTTTCTTT
clone_size: NA; v_call: TRBV7-2; d_call: NA; j_call: TRBJ2-1; cdr3_aa: CASTREAGEQFF; cdr3_nt: TGTGCCAGCACCCGAGAGGCAGGGGAGCAGTTCTTC
clone_size: NA; v_call: TRBV19; d_call: TRBD1; j_call: TRBJ2-5; cdr3_aa: CASRPGQVSQETQYF; cdr3_nt: TGTGCCAGTAGACCGGGACAGGTCTCCCAAGAGACCCAGTACTTC
clone_size: NA; v_call: TRBV19; d_call: TRBD1; j_call: TRBJ1-5; cdr3_aa: CASTWTGGQPQHF; cdr3_nt: TGTGCCAGTACCTGGACAGGGGGTCAGCCCCAGCATTTT
clone_size: once; v_call: TRBV28; d_call: NA; j_call: TRBJ1-4; cdr3_aa: CASSLGGTNEKLFF; cdr3_nt: TGTGCCAGCAGTTTAGGGGGGACTAATGAAAAACTGTTTTTT
clone_size: once; v_call: TRBV28; d_call: NA; j_call: TRBJ1-6; cdr3_aa: CASSPIGVAQHNSPLHF; cdr3_nt: TGTGCCAGCAGTCCGATAGGGGTCGCACAACATAATTCACCCCTCCACTTT